This passage covers 31 T cell receptor beta chains from one sample sequenced in a study of vaccination and CD4 T cells after COVID-19. The treatment is: approximately nine-day PBMC culture with coronavirus spike peptide pools or control peptides (ViraFEST assay). The antigens these receptors bind are not known. Sequencing of DNA taken from cultured CD4+ T cells relied on the Oncomine TCR Beta short-read assay. MiXCR, run by TCRdb on the PCR reads, gives a single entry per CDR3 protein. Here the sample spans about 14,000 distinct CDR3 sequences, approximately 33% being singletons. Here the sequenced sample was CD4+ T cells from blood, cultured in vitro, taken after SARS-CoV-2 vaccination. These TCRs come from a human donor who had recovered from COVID-19.

This clonotype was counted a few times. The chain carries TRBV24-1 and TRBJ1-6; D gene unclear. Looked up from germline, CDR1 is KGHDR and CDR2 is SFDVKD. This CDR3 has 12 amino acids. V was shortened by 3 bases and J by 14 bases, with 10 bases between the two germline ends. CDR3 sequence (DNA): TGTGCCACCAGTGATGGCCCCCGGACCCTCCACTTT. Its translation: CATSDGPRTLHF.

The sample holds a few counts of this clonotype. CDR3 loop: CASSTPRRRDYGYTF. CDR3 nucleotides: TGTGCCAGTAGTACCCCCCGACGGAGGGATTATGGCTACACCTTC. This chain links TRBV19 with TRBJ1-2; D is uncertain. V was pared by 4 bases and J by 5 bases, with 17 bases between. The CDR3 runs to 15 residues. The germline V gene encodes CDR1 LNHDA and CDR2 SQIVND (reference sequence).

The chain is built from TRBV19 and TRBJ1-1; unclear D gene. CDR1 and CDR2 from the germline V gene are LNHDA and SQIVND (reference sequence). This CDR3 has 11 amino acids. Trimming shortened V by 4 bases and J by 5 bases, and 5 bases separated the two germline ends. The CDR3 protein is CASSSNTEAFF. CDR3 nucleotides: TGTGCCAGTAGTAGCAATACTGAAGCTTTCTTT.

The J gene is TRBJ2-3, the V gene TRBV11-2; 10 nucleotides match TRBD2. This CDR3 has 15 amino acids. The J segment lost 4 bases and the V segment lost 2 bases, leaving 3 bases of the junction unmatched. CDR1 is SGHAT and CDR2 is FQNNGV in the germline V gene. CDR3 bases: TGTGCCAGCAGCTTAAGCGGGAGGGTGTCAGATACGCAGTATTTT. The encoded protein is CASSLSGRVSDTQYF.

This clonotype was seen more than once but under ten times. Compared with germline, one end of the junction differs, possibly owing to a read error. The chain joins TRBV5-1 to TRBJ1-1, with D unresolved. The germline CDR1 and CDR2 sequences are SGHRS and YFSETQ. This CDR3 spans 11 amino acids. This CDR3 is CASTLNTEAFF. CDR3 nucleotide sequence: TGCGCCAGCACCTTGAACACTGAAGCTTTCTTT.

This clonotype was seen a few times. One end of the junction varies from germline; a read error may be responsible. This chain links TRBV7-2 with TRBJ2-2; D unresolved. This CDR3 is 14 amino acids long. Germline V gene data show CDR1 as SGHTA and CDR2 as FQGNSA. The CDR3 sequence: CASSLVTGPGELFF. CDR3 DNA: TGTGCCAGCAGTTTAGTAACCGGGCCCGGGGAGCTGTTTTTT.

The rearrangement joins TRBV10-1 to TRBJ2-3; TRBD2 agrees at 13 bases. The germline V gene has CDR1 WNHNN and CDR2 SYGVQD (reference sequence). The CDR3 has 15 residues. The junction had 4 bases not matched to a gene; V was cut back by 5 bases and J by 5 bases. CDR3 coding DNA: TGCGCCAGCAGTCGACTAGCGGGAGGTGTAGATACGCAGTATTTT. This translates into CASSRLAGGVDTQYF.

In its sample, this clonotype was seen a few times. One end of the junction does not line up with germline, which may come from a read error. This chain links TRBV7-9 with TRBJ1-5; TRBD1 matches at 7 bases. Per the germline V gene, CDR1 is SEHNR and CDR2 is FQNEAQ (reference sequence). CDR3 length equals 16 residues. CDR3 sequence: CASSLGVGQPNQPQHF. CDR3 bases: TGTGCCAGCAGTTTAGGGGTGGGACAGCCCAATCAGCCCCAGCATTTT.

Relative to its sample, this clonotype is medium-sized (0.01 to 0.1%). This rearrangement joins TRBV15 to TRBJ1-2; no firm D call. Germline V gene lookup returns CDR1 LNHNV and CDR2 YYDKDF (reference sequence). This CDR3 has 13 amino acids. V was cut by 4 bases and J by 4 bases, with 10 bases left in between. The CDR3 region is CATSIGRSYGYTF. For the CDR3, the DNA is TGTGCCACCAGCATAGGGAGGAGCTATGGCTACACCTTC.

The rearrangement uses TRBV20-1 and TRBJ2-1; 7 nucleotides agree with TRBD2. The V and J ends lost 6 bases and 1 base, in that order; junction bases with no gene match: 9. The length of the CDR3 is 15 residues. Germline CDR1 reads DFQATT; CDR2 reads SNEGSKA (reference sequence). CDR3 loop: CSATPGGRSYNEQFF. The DNA of the CDR3 is TGCAGTGCCACCCCTGGCGGGAGATCCTACAATGAGCAGTTCTTC.

The sample holds a few counts of this clonotype. The chain carries TRBV7-2 and TRBJ2-5; no definite D call. Germline V gene sequence: CDR1 SGHTA, CDR2 FQGNSA. The CDR3 loop spans 16 amino acids. Trimming stripped 0 bases from V and 2 bases from J, with 13 bases between. The CDR3 bases are TGTGCCAGCAGCTTAGCGATACGGCTATCACAAGAGACCCAGTACTTC. Its protein product is CASSLAIRLSQETQYF.

The J gene is TRBJ2-7, the V gene TRBV12-3 or TRBV12-4, with D possibly matching TRBD2 (5 bases). The CDR3 extends over 13 amino acids. Trimming removed 3 bases from V and 2 bases from J, with 8 bases in between. Written as DNA, the CDR3 is TGTGCCAGCAGTTTCGGGGATACCTACGAGCAGTACTTC. Translating it yields CASSFGDTYEQYF.

The chain is built from TRBV11-2 and TRBJ1-6; no reliable D call. The CDR3 runs 15 residues. Germline V gene lookup returns CDR1 SGHAT and CDR2 FQNNGV. V was cut by 0 bases and J by 6 bases, with 9 bases left in between. CDR3 residues: CASSLDPSGNSPLHF. CDR3 in DNA: TGTGCCAGCAGCTTAGATCCGTCGGGTAATTCACCCCTCCACTTT.

This clonotype was counted a few times. The CDR3 DNA follows: TGTGCCAGCAGTTACCCGATGCCAAATCAGCCCCAGCATTTT. This encodes CASSYPMPNQPQHF. This chain uses TRBV6-2 or TRBV6-3 with TRBJ1-5; D ambiguous. Trimming shortened V by 2 bases and J by 4 bases, and 9 bases separated the two germline ends. The germline V gene has CDR1 MNHEY and CDR2 SVGEGT. This CDR3 has 14 residues.

The V gene is TRBV27, the J gene TRBJ2-7; the match to TRBD2 covers 7 bases. The CDR3 contains 16 residues. V shed 5 bases, J shed 0 bases, and the junction held 10 bases outside the gene matches. The V gene's germline CDR1 is MNHEY and CDR2 SMNVEV (reference sequence). The CDR3 reads CASSLPGTGGSYEQYF. DNA for the CDR3: TGTGCCAGCAGTCTACCGGGGACGGGGGGCTCCTACGAGCAGTACTTC.

This clonotype was observed a few times. DNA of the CDR3: TGTGCCAGCAGCCGAGGTTCCGGGACAGCATCCTACGAGCAGTACTTC. Protein: CASSRGSGTASYEQYF. The chain has TRBV27 and TRBJ2-7, with 7 bases lining up with TRBD1. CDR3 length: 16 residues. V was pared by 6 bases and J by 1 base, with 12 bases of the junction left unmatched. Germline values: CDR1 MNHEY, CDR2 SMNVEV (reference sequence).

The V call is TRBV6-5, the J call TRBJ1-2; D is unresolved. The germline V gene has CDR1 MNHEY and CDR2 SVGAGI. The CDR3 runs to 11 residues. V lost 2 bases and J lost 2, with 0 bases in between. The CDR3 DNA reads TGTGCCAGCAGTTACAACTATGGCTACACCTTC. Residues: CASSYNYGYTF.

This clonotype was observed a few times. The chain links TRBV12-3 or TRBV12-4 to TRBJ2-2; D ambiguous. The CDR3 is 13 amino acids. Trimming cost V 5 bases and J 6 bases, with 10 bases left between them. CDR3 nucleotide sequence: TGTGCCAGCAGTCCCCAGGAAGCCGGGGAGCTGTTTTTT. Amino acid sequence: CASSPQEAGELFF.

This clonotype has only a few counts. CDR3 in amino acids: CATYFRRTKNEAFF. In nucleotides, the CDR3 is TGTGCCACCTACTTTCGAAGGACCAAAAATGAAGCTTTCTTT. This chain connects TRBV28 to TRBJ1-1; D not resolved. CDR3 size: 14 residues. Germline-derived CDR1 and CDR2 are MDHEN and SYDVKM. V was pared by 10 bases and J by 7 bases, with 22 bases between.

The J gene is TRBJ2-7, the V gene TRBV7-2; D is unclear. The CDR3 extends over 15 amino acids. From germline, CDR1 is SGHTA and CDR2 FQGNSA. The germline V and J ends were trimmed by 0 bases and 3 bases, with 12 bases remaining between them. CDR3 DNA sequence: TGTGCCAGCAGCTTAGCCGGTACAGTCAACTACGAGCAGTACTTC. It yields the protein CASSLAGTVNYEQYF.

This clonotype was recorded a few times. The chain is built from TRBV7-2 and TRBJ1-2; D ambiguous. Deletions cut 0 bases from V and 3 bases from J, with 5 bases between. The CDR3 length is 13 residues. The germline V gene encodes CDR1 SGHTA and CDR2 FQGNSA. This CDR3 is CASSLAGYYGYTF. CDR3 coding DNA: TGTGCCAGCAGCTTAGCCGGGTACTATGGCTACACCTTC.

The chain uses TRBV18 and TRBJ1-1, with D perhaps matching TRBD1 (5 bases). CDR3 length equals 15 residues. Per germline, CDR1 KGHSH and CDR2 LQKENI. V lost 1 base and J 1 base, leaving 10 bases between the germline ends. CDR3: CASSPRQGANTEAFF. CDR3 bases: TGTGCCAGCTCACCACGTCAGGGCGCGAACACTGAAGCTTTCTTT. Full variable domain (remainder filled in from reference TRBV18 and TRBJ1-1): NAGVMQNPRHLVRRRGQEARLRCSPMKGHSHVYWYRQLPEEGLKFMVYLQKENIIDESGMPKERFSAEFPKEGPSILRIQQVVRGDSAAYFCASSPRQGANTEAFFGQGTRLTVV.

In its sample, this clonotype was seen once. No conserved phenylalanine or tryptophan is present at the end of the CDR3, so a read error is the likely explanation. The V gene is TRBV20-1, the J gene TRBJ1-5, with TRBD1 as a possible D gene (5 bases). This CDR3 region has 15 residues. Germline V gene sequence: CDR1 DFQATT, CDR2 SNEGSKA (reference sequence). V was pared by 5 bases and J by 4 bases, with 18 bases between. CDR3 in DNA: TGCAGTGCTGTCGTTTCGGGGGTTAGGAATCAGCCCCAGCATCTT. Translated: CSAVVSGVRNQPQHL.

The chain combines TRBV6-2 or TRBV6-3 with TRBJ2-1; D might be TRBD2 (6 bases). Trimming took off 9 bases at V and 8 bases at J, with 14 bases between the two ends. This CDR3 has 12 amino acids. Germline values: CDR1 MNHEY, CDR2 SVGEGT. CDR3 nucleotide sequence: TGTGCCAGTGCAGGGAGGAGGGATGAGCAGTTCTTC. Encoded protein: CASAGRRDEQFF.

V and J are TRBV11-2 and TRBJ2-7, with 13 bases lining up with TRBD2. This CDR3 region has 20 residues. V dropped 1 base and J dropped 0; count of bases not matched to a gene: 12. Germline V gene data show CDR1 as SGHAT and CDR2 as FQNNGV. The DNA for the CDR3 is TGTGCCAGCAGCTTAGGGGGACTAGCGGGACACACCTATTTCTCCTACGAGCAGTACTTC. This encodes CASSLGGLAGHTYFSYEQYF.

J is TRBJ2-2 and V is TRBV7-9; D is undetermined. The germline V and J ends were trimmed by 5 bases and 4 bases, with 11 bases remaining between them. The CDR3 has 14 residues. In germline, CDR1 is SEHNR, CDR2 FQNEAQ (reference sequence). CDR3 nucleotides: TGTGCCAGCAGCCCCTCTTACGGCACCGGGGAGCTGTTTTTT. Its translation is CASSPSYGTGELFF. Full variable domain (outside the CDR3, taken from reference TRBV7-9 and TRBJ2-2): DTGVSQNPRHKITKRGQNVTFRCDPISEHNRLYWYRQTLGQGPEFLTYFQNEAQLEKSRLLSDRFSAERPKGSFSTLEIQRTEQGDSAMYLCASSPSYGTGELFFGEGSRLTVL.

The chain employs TRBV12-3 or TRBV12-4 and TRBJ1-1; D not resolved. The CDR3 consists of 11 residues. V dropped 5 bases and J dropped 8 bases, with 9 bases sitting between them. CDR3 amino acids: CASSQWTEAFF. The CDR3 nucleotides read TGTGCCAGCAGTCAATGGACGGAAGCTTTCTTT.

This clonotype was counted a few times. This chain uses TRBV20-1 with TRBJ2-5, with a tentative D call TRBD2 (5 bases). CDR1 and CDR2 (germline): DFQATT, SNEGSKA (reference sequence). There are 11 residues in the CDR3. The CDR3 coding sequence is TGCAGGGCAGCGGATCAAGAGACCCAGTACTTC. It is translated as CRAADQETQYF.

V is TRBV5-1 and J is TRBJ2-5, with 8 positions matching TRBD2. This CDR3 region has 17 residues. Germline V gives CDR1 SGHRS, CDR2 YFSETQ. Germline trimming cut 4 bases from V and 4 bases from J; bases unmatched to any gene: 15. CDR3 DNA sequence: TGCGCCAGCAGCCCGCCGGGGGGGCTTGGAGCTCGAGAGACCCAGTACTTC. This sequence encodes CASSPPGGLGARETQYF.

V gene TRBV20-1 combines with J gene TRBJ2-5; 10 bases agree with TRBD2. The CDR3 consists of 15 residues. Germline V lookup: CDR1 DFQATT, CDR2 SNEGSKA (reference sequence). J gave up 5 bases and V 6 bases, and 12 bases lay outside the gene matches. The CDR3 reads CSARKASGSGETQYF. The CDR3 DNA is TGCAGTGCCAGGAAGGCTAGCGGGAGTGGGGAGACCCAGTACTTC.

The chain uses TRBV6-2 or TRBV6-3 and TRBJ1-1; no clear D gene. Trimming stripped 8 bases from V and 8 bases from J, with 15 bases between. The CDR3 has 12 amino acids. Germline-derived CDR1 and CDR2 are MNHEY and SVGEGT. Written as DNA, the CDR3 is TGTGCCAGCTCTACAAGAGGGAGGGAAGCTTTCTTT. Its translation is CASSTRGREAFF.